The clone carrying this TCR beta chain occurred a few times. Its specificity is not known. Using its own MiXCR run on the 5' RACE reads, TCRdb lists one record per CDR3 protein. This table holds 550,000 to 700,000 distinct CDR3 sequences, about 20% found once. The source of the sample is a study of T-cell memory formation after mild COVID-19. Background on the study: Across donors, TCR clusters were largely donor specific.

Overall study findings and caveats: Contracting clones localized mainly to CM and EM when CD4+ and mainly to EMRA when CD8+. Researchers found some responding clones in pre-infection memory, a sign that cross-reactive memory joined.

Germline lookup yields CDR1 SGHRS and CDR2 YFSETQ. V was shortened by 0 bases and J by 10 bases, with 11 bases between the two germline ends. This CDR3 spans 13 amino acids. The gene calls are TRBV5-1 and TRBJ2-1; D ambiguous. This TCR came from an adult woman who had mild COVID-19 (a few samples of this study predate the infection). Cell type and time point are not known. The material sequenced was PBMCs or a T cell subset sorted from them (not recorded which). For the CDR3, the DNA is TGCGCCAGCAGCTTGGCCCAAGAAGCCGAGCAGTTCTTC. Translating gives CASSLAQEAEQFF. Based on the CDR3 plus reference TRBV5-1 and TRBJ2-1, the full variable domain is KAGVTQTPRYLIKTRGQQVTLSCSPISGHRSVSWYQQTPGQGLQFLFEYFSETQRNKGNFPGRFSGRQFSNSRSEMNVSTLELGDSALYLCASSLAQEAEQFFGPGTRLTVL.